Below are 19 T cell receptor beta chains sequenced from a single sample in a study of blood T cell repertoires in COVID-19. Assay used: immunoSEQ multiplex PCR; TCRdb lists only in-frame clones, some missing. The sample lists approximately 90,000 clones; less than 80% were seen once. The sample consisted of peripheral blood. These receptors were obtained from a woman over 75 with acute or convalescent COVID-19.

The chain is built from TRBV18 and TRBJ1-4, with D unclear. CDR3 length: 14 amino acids. V dropped 3 bases and J dropped 14 bases, with 19 bases sitting between them. Germline V gives CDR1 KGHSH, CDR2 LQKENI. In DNA form, the CDR3 reads TGTGCCAGCTCACCGGGCCTTTCAGTCGTCGCTCTGTTTTTT. It translates to CASSPGLSVVALFF.

The chain is built from TRBV7-3 and TRBJ2-5, with 9 bases matching TRBD2. V trimming: 6 bases; J trimming: 5 bases; junction bases outside the gene matches: 13. The germline V gene has CDR1 SGHTA and CDR2 FQGTGA. The length of the CDR3 is 16 residues. The chain's CDR3 is CASSLVGLAGPETQYF. CDR3 in DNA: TGTGCCAGCAGTCTAGTCGGGCTAGCGGGGCCGGAGACCCAGTACTTC.

V usage is TRBV24-1 and J usage is TRBJ1-2; 7 bases fit TRBD1. V shed 2 bases, J shed 1 base, and the junction held 0 bases outside the gene matches. The CDR3 covers 14 residues. CDR1 is KGHDR, CDR2 SFDVKD, per germline. The CDR3: CATSDWDSNYGYTF. The CDR3 bases are TGTGCCACCAGTGATTGGGACAGTAACTATGGCTACACCTTC.

The chain employs TRBV11-2 and TRBJ1-2, with D unclear. CDR1 SGHAT and CDR2 FQNNGV come from the germline V gene. Trimming took 2 bases from V and 7 from J, leaving 11 bases between them. CDR3 length: 13 residues. DNA for the CDR3: TGTGCCAGCAGCTTACTCCCGTCGGGTGGCTACACCTTC. It is translated as CASSLLPSGGYTF.

This clone was observed a handful of times. This chain links TRBV20-1 with TRBJ1-2; no firm D call. The CDR3 is 11 residues long. Per germline, CDR1 DFQATT and CDR2 SNEGSKA (reference sequence). V was shortened by 2 bases and J by 4 bases, with 5 bases between the two germline ends. CDR3 protein: CSARPVYGYTF. The DNA of the CDR3 is TGCAGTGCTAGACCGGTCTATGGCTACACCTTC.

The chain has TRBV7-8 and TRBJ1-1, with D perhaps matching TRBD1 (6 bases). This CDR3 contains 17 residues. CDR1 is SGHVS, CDR2 FQNEAQ, per germline. V was pared by 2 bases and J by 4 bases, with 20 bases between. Written as DNA, the CDR3 is TGTGCCAGCAGCTTATTATCGGGGGCTGAGCGGGGCACTGAAGCTTTCTTT. This translates into CASSLLSGAERGTEAFF.

This chain joins TRBV5-1 and TRBJ1-3; 7 positions match TRBD1. This CDR3 region has 15 residues. Losses at the gene ends were 4 bases for V and 0 bases for J; bases not matched to a gene: 4. Germline CDR1 SGHRS, CDR2 YFSETQ. This CDR3 is CASSETGHSGNTIYF. CDR3 nucleotides: TGCGCCAGCAGCGAGACAGGGCACTCTGGAAACACCATATATTTT.

This chain uses TRBV11-3 with TRBJ2-3; no definite D call. The V and J ends lost 2 bases and 1 base respectively, with 4 bases between them. The CDR3 has 13 residues. Germline V gene lookup returns CDR1 SGHNT and CDR2 YENEEA. The CDR3 spells CASSLYRTDTQYF. The CDR3 DNA follows: TGTGCCAGCAGCTTATATCGCACAGATACGCAGTATTTT.

V gene TRBV28 combines with J gene TRBJ1-1; D remains ambiguous. The V gene lost 2 bases and the J gene lost 8 bases, with 9 bases spanning the gap. The CDR3 loop spans 12 amino acids. CDR1 and CDR2 from the germline V gene are MDHEN and SYDVKM. The chain's CDR3 is CASSLTAREAFF. In DNA, the CDR3 is TGTGCCAGCAGTTTAACAGCCAGGGAAGCTTTCTTT.

V usage is TRBV14 and J usage is TRBJ1-1, with D hard to call. The CDR3 sequence is 13 residues long. Trimming shortened V by 4 bases and J by 4 bases, and 10 bases separated the two germline ends. Germline V gives CDR1 SGHDN, CDR2 FVKESK. The CDR3 protein is CASSPSRGTEAFF. CDR3 bases: TGTGCCAGCAGCCCATCACGGGGCACTGAAGCTTTCTTT.

The chain couples TRBV3-1 (or the pseudogene TRBV3-2) to TRBJ2-3, with TRBD1 matching 8 bases. Germline CDR1 LGHDT, CDR2 YNNKEL (reference sequence). The V and J ends lost 1 base and 4 bases, in that order; junction bases with no gene match: 4. The length of the CDR3 is 15 residues. CDR3 residues: CASSQGTGWPDTQYF. As DNA, the CDR3 is TGTGCCAGCAGCCAAGGGACAGGGTGGCCAGATACGCAGTATTTT.

This chain connects TRBV7-2 to TRBJ2-7; 13 bases align to TRBD2. The CDR3 contains 16 residues. Germline CDR1 and CDR2: SGHTA and FQGNSA. The junction had 5 bases not matched to a gene; V was cut back by 4 bases and J by 2 bases. CDR3 DNA sequence: TGTGCCAGCAGCTACCGGACTAGCGGGGGACCCTACGAGCAGTACTTC. It yields the protein CASSYRTSGGPYEQYF.

The chain combines TRBV6-1 with TRBJ2-3; 10 bases are a match to TRBD2. Germline V gene sequence: CDR1 MNHNS, CDR2 SASEGT. CDR3 length: 15 amino acids. V was pared by 4 bases and J by 3 bases, with 4 bases of the junction left unmatched. The CDR3 bases are TGTGCCAGCAGTGGAGCGGGGGGGGTTACAGATACGCAGTATTTT. This translates into CASSGAGGVTDTQYF.

The CDR3 nucleotides are TGTGCCAGCAGTACGACAGGGTACCAAGAGACCCAGTACTTC. The encoded protein is CASSTTGYQETQYF. The V gene is TRBV7-6, the J gene TRBJ2-5; 7 nucleotides line up with TRBD1. The V gene's germline CDR1 is SGHVS and CDR2 FNYEAQ. V lost 6 bases and J lost 0; bases outside the gene matches: 4. This CDR3 has 14 amino acids.

The chain recombines TRBV4-1 with TRBJ1-3, with a tentative D call TRBD1 (5 bases). The V gene lost 0 bases and the J gene lost 4 bases, with 16 bases spanning the gap. The CDR3 covers 17 residues. Per the germline V gene, CDR1 is MGHRA and CDR2 is YSYEKL. CDR3 DNA: TGCGCCAGCAGCCAAGATGAGCGCAGGGCGGGGGGAAACACCATATATTTT. Amino acid sequence: CASSQDERRAGGNTIYF.

This chain joins TRBV6-2 or TRBV6-3 and TRBJ1-1; a possible D gene is TRBD1 (6 bases). Trimming stripped 0 bases from V and 4 bases from J, with 9 bases between. The CDR3 totals 14 residues. Germline CDR1 and CDR2: MNHEY and SVGEGT. The CDR3 bases are TGTGCCAGCAGTTACTCGCTAGGGGGCACTGAAGCTTTCTTT. Translation: CASSYSLGGTEAFF.

The chain is built from TRBV25-1 and TRBJ2-5, with 9 nucleotides matching TRBD2. This CDR3 has 13 amino acids. Germline CDR1 MGHDK, CDR2 SYGVNS. The trim removed 3 bases at V and 4 bases at J, leaving 0 bases unmatched. The CDR3 sequence is CASSDSGGETQYF. Written as DNA, the CDR3 is TGTGCCAGCAGTGATAGCGGGGGAGAGACCCAGTACTTC.

The chain carries TRBV5-1 and TRBJ1-2; 8 bases fit TRBD1. V was pared by 3 bases and J by 2 bases, with 9 bases of the junction left unmatched. The CDR3 consists of 16 residues. Germline V gene lookup returns CDR1 SGHRS and CDR2 YFSETQ. The DNA for the CDR3 is TGCGCCAGCAGCTGGGCGAGGACAGGGAAAAACTATGGCTACACCTTC. Translated, it gives CASSWARTGKNYGYTF.

The chain employs TRBV6-2 or TRBV6-3 and TRBJ1-2; unclear D gene. This CDR3 has 12 amino acids. V lost 3 bases, J lost 7 bases, and 9 bases lay in between. CDR1 and CDR2 (germline): MNHEY, SVGEGT. This chain's CDR3 is CASSYFPGGYTF. The CDR3 coding sequence is TGTGCCAGCAGTTATTTTCCGGGTGGCTACACCTTC.